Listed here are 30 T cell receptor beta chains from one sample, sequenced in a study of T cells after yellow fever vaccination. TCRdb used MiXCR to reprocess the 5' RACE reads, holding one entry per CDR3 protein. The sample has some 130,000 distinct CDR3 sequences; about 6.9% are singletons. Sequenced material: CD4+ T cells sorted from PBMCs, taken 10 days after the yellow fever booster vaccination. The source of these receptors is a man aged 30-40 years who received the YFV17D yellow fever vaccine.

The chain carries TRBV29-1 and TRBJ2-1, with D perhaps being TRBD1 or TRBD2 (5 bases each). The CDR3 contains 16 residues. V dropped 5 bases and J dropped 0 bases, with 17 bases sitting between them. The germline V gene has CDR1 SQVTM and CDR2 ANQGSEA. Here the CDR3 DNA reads TGCAGCGTTTTAGGGGTAGCGTCCCCCTCCTACAATGAGCAGTTCTTC. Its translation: CSVLGVASPSYNEQFF.

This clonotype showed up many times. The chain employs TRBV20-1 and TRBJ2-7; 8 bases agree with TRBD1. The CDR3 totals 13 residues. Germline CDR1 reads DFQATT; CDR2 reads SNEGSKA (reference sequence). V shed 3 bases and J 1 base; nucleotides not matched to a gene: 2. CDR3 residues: CSASRDRSYEQYF. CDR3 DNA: TGCAGTGCTAGTAGGGACAGGTCCTACGAGCAGTACTTC.

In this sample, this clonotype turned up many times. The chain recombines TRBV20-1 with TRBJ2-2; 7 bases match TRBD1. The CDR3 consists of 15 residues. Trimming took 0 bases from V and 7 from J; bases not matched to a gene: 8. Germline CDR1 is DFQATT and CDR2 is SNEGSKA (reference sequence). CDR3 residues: CSAREGTALLGELFF. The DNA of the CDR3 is TGCAGTGCTAGAGAAGGGACAGCCCTTCTCGGGGAGCTGTTTTTT.

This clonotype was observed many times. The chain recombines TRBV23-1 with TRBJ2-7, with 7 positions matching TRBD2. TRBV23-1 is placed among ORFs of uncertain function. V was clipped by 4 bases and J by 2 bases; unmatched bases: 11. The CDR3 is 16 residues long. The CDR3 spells CASSRPRGAGTYEQYF. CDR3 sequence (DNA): TGCGCCAGCAGTCGCCCCCGAGGAGCGGGAACCTACGAGCAGTACTTC.

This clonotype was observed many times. CDR3 sequence reads: CSARSGSSYEQYF. The CDR3 DNA follows: TGCAGTGCTAGGAGCGGGAGCTCCTACGAGCAGTACTTC. The rearrangement uses TRBV20-1 and TRBJ2-7; TRBD2 aligns across 8 bases. CDR3 size: 13 residues. Germline values: CDR1 DFQATT, CDR2 SNEGSKA (reference sequence). The V segment lost 3 bases and the J segment 0 bases; nucleotides outside the gene matches: 1.

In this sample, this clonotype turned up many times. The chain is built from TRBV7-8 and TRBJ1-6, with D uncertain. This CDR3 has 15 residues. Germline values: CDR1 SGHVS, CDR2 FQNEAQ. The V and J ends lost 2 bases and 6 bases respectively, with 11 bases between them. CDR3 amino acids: CASSLSAQPNSPLHF. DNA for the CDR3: TGTGCCAGCAGCTTATCAGCGCAGCCTAATTCACCCCTCCACTTT.

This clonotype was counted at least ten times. In DNA form, the CDR3 reads TGTGCCAGCAGCGCCCGGGACAGCCGTGGCGAGCAGTTCTTC. Protein product: CASSARDSRGEQFF. The genes are TRBV7-2 and TRBJ2-1; 7 bases match TRBD1. This CDR3 is 14 amino acids long. From germline, CDR1 is SGHTA and CDR2 FQGNSA. Trimming removed 5 bases from V and 10 bases from J; junction bases left unmatched: 11. Full variable domain (rest looked up from reference TRBV7-2 and TRBJ2-1): GAGVSQSPSNKVTEKGKDVELRCDPISGHTALYWYRQSLGQGLEFLIYFQGNSAPDKSGLPSDRFSAERTGGSVSTLTIQRTQQEDSAVYLCASSARDSRGEQFFGPGTRLTVL.

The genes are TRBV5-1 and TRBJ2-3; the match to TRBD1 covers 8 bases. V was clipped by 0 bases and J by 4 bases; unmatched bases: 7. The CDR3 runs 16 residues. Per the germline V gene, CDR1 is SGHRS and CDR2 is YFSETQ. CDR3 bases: TGCGCCAGCAGCTTGGGGACAGGGCTAAATTCAGATACGCAGTATTTT. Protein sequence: CASSLGTGLNSDTQYF.

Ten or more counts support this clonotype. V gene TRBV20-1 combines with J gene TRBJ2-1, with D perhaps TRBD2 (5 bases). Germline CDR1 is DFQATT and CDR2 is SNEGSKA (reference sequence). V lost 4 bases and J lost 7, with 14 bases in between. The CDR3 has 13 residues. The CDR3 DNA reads TGCAGTGCTATACTAGTTAACCAAAATGAGCAGTTCTTC. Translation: CSAILVNQNEQFF.

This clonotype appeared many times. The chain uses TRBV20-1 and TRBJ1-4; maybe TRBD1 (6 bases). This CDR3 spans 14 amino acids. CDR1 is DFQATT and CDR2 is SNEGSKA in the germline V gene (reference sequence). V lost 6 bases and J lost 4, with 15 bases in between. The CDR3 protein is CSANPQGFNEKLFF. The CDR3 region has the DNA TGCAGTGCAAATCCCCAGGGGTTTAATGAAAAACTGTTTTTT.

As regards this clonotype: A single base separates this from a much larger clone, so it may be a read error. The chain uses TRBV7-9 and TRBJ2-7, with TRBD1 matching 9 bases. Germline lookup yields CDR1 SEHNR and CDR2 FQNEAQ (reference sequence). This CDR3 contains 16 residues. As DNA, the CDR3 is TGTGCCAGCAGCATTAACAGGGGGCAGTACTCCTTCGAGCAGTACTTC. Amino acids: CASSINRGQYSFEQYF.

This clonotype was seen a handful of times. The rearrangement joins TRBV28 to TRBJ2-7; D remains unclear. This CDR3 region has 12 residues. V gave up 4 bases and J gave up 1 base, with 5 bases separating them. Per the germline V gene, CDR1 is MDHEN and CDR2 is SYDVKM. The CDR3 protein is CASSSYSYEQYF. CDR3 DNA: TGTGCCAGCAGTTCCTATTCCTACGAGCAGTACTTC. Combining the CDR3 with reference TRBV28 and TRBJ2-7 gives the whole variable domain DVKVTQSSRYLVKRTGEKVFLECVQDMDHENMFWYRQDPGLGLRLIYFSYDVKMKEKGDIPEGYSVSREKKERFSLILESASTNQTSMYLCASSSYSYEQYFGPGTRLTVT.

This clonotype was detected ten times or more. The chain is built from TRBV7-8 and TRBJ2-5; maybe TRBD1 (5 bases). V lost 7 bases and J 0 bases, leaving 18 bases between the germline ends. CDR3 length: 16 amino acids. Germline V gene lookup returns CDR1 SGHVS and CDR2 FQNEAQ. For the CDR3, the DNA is TGTGCCAGCACCGATTTAGGGGTGGGGTACCAAGAGACCCAGTACTTC. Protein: CASTDLGVGYQETQYF.

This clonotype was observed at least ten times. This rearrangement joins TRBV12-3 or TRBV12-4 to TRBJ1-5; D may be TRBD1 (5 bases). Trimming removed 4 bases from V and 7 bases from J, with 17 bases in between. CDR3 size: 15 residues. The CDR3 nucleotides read TGTGCCAGCAGTTCCGCGGGGGAAAGGAGACAGCCCCAGCATTTT. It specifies CASSSAGERRQPQHF.

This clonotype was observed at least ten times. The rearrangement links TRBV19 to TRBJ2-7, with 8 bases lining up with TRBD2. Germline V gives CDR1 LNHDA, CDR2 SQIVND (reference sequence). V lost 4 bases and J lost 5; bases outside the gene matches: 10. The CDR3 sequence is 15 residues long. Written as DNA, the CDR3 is TGTGCCAGTAGTAATCCCGGGACTAGGATCAACGAGCAGTACTTC. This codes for CASSNPGTRINEQYF. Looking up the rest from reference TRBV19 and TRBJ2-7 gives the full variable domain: DGGITQSPKYLFRKEGQNVTLSCEQNLNHDAMYWYRQDPGQGLRLIYYSQIVNDFQKGDIAEGYSVSREKKESFPLTVTSAQKNPTAFYLCASSNPGTRINEQYFGPGTRLTVT.

The CDR3 region has the DNA TGCAGTGCTGGATCGGGAGGGGGCTTCAACGAGCAGTACTTC. Translation: CSAGSGGGFNEQYF. The rearrangement uses TRBV20-1 and TRBJ2-7; the D gene is possibly TRBD2 (8 bases). The CDR3 runs to 14 residues. Trimming pared 5 bases from V and 5 bases from J, leaving 19 bases between. The germline V gene has CDR1 DFQATT and CDR2 SNEGSKA (reference sequence).

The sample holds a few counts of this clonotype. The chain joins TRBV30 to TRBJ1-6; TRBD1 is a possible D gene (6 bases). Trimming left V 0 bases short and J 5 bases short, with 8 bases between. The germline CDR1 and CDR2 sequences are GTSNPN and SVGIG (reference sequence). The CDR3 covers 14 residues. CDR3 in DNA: TGTGCCTGGAGTGTAGGACAGAATAATTCACCCCTCCACTTT. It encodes CAWSVGQNNSPLHF.

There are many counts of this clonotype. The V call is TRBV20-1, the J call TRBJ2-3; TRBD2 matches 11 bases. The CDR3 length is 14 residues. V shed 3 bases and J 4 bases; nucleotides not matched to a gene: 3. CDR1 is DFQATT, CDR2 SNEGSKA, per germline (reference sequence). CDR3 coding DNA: TGCAGTGCTAGGCTAGCGGGAGGTGCAGATACGCAGTATTTT. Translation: CSARLAGGADTQYF.

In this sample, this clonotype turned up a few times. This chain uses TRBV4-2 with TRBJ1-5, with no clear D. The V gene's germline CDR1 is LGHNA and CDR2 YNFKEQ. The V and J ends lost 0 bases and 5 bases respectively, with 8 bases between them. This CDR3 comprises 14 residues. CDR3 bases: TGTGCCAGCAGCCAAGATGGGAGGGATCAGCCCCAGCATTTT. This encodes CASSQDGRDQPQHF.

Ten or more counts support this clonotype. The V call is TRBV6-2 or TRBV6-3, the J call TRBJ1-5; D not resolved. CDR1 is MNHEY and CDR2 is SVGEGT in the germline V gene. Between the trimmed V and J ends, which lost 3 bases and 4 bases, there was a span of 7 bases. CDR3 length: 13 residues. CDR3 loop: CASSYKENQPQHF. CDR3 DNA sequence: TGTGCCAGCAGTTATAAAGAAAATCAGCCCCAGCATTTT.

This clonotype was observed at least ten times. The CDR3 sequence is CASSRSFGNTDTQYF. CDR3 nucleotide sequence: TGTGCCAGCAGCCGGAGCTTTGGAAACACAGATACGCAGTATTTT. J is TRBJ2-3 and V is TRBV7-9; D call uncertain. Germline CDR1 is SEHNR and CDR2 is FQNEAQ (reference sequence). V was trimmed by 5 bases and J by 2 bases, leaving 14 bases between them. This CDR3 region has 15 residues.

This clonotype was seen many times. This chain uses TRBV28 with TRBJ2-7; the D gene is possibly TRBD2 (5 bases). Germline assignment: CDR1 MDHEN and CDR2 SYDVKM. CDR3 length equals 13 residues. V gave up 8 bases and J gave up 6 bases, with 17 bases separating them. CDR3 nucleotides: TGTGCCAGCCATGAGGGAGTCCGGGGCGAGCAGTACTTC. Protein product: CASHEGVRGEQYF.

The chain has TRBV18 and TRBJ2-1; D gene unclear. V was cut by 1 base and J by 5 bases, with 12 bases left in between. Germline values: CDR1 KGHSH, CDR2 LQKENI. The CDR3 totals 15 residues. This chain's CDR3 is CASSPQRLLNNEQFF. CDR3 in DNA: TGTGCCAGCTCACCACAGCGACTTTTGAACAATGAGCAGTTCTTC. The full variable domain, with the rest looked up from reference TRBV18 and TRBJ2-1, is NAGVMQNPRHLVRRRGQEARLRCSPMKGHSHVYWYRQLPEEGLKFMVYLQKENIIDESGMPKERFSAEFPKEGPSILRIQQVVRGDSAAYFCASSPQRLLNNEQFFGPGTRLTVL.

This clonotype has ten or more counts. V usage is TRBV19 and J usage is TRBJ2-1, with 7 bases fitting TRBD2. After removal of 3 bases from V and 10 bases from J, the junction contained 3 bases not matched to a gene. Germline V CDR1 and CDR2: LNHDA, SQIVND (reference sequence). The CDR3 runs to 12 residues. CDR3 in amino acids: CASSMRGLEQFF. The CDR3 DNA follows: TGTGCCAGTAGTATGCGGGGACTAGAGCAGTTCTTC.

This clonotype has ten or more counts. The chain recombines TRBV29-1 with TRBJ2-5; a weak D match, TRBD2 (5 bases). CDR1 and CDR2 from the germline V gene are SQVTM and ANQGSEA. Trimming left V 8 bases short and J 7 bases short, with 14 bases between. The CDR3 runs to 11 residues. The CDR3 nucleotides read TGCAGCACGGGATTGGAAGGGACCCAGTACTTC. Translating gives CSTGLEGTQYF.

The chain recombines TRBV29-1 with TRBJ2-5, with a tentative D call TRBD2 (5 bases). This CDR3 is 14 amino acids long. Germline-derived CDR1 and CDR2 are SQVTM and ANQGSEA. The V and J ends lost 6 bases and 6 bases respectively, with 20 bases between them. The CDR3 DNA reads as TGCAGCGTCCCGCCGAGGGTGGGGTCGAAGACCCAGTACTTC. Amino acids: CSVPPRVGSKTQYF.

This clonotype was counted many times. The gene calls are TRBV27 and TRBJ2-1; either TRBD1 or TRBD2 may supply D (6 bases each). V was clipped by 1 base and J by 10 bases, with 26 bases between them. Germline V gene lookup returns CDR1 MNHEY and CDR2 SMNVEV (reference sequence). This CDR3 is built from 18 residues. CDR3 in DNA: TGTGCCAGCAGTTTATTACGACAGGCAGCGGGTATCAGTCGGGAGCAGTTCTTC. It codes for CASSLLRQAAGISREQFF.

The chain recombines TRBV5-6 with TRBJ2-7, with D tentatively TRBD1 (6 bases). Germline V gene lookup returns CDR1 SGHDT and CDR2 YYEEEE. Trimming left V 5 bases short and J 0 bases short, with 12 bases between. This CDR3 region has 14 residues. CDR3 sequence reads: CASSSDRISYEQYF. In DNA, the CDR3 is TGTGCCAGCAGTTCCGACAGGATCTCCTACGAGCAGTACTTC. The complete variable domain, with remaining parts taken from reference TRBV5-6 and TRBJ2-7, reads DAGVTQSPTHLIKTRGQQVTLRCSPKSGHDTVSWYQQALGQGPQFIFQYYEEEERQRGNFPDRFSGHQFPNYSSELNVNALLLGDSALYLCASSSDRISYEQYFGPGTRLTVT.

The CDR3 nucleotides are TGCAGTGCTAGAGAGTCAGGGCCTAGGCGAGGCATTCAGTACTTC. Amino acids: CSARESGPRRGIQYF. This rearrangement joins TRBV20-1 to TRBJ2-4; maybe TRBD1 (5 bases). The CDR3 spans 15 residues. Germline V lookup: CDR1 DFQATT, CDR2 SNEGSKA (reference sequence). V was cut by 0 bases and J by 9 bases, with 18 bases left in between.

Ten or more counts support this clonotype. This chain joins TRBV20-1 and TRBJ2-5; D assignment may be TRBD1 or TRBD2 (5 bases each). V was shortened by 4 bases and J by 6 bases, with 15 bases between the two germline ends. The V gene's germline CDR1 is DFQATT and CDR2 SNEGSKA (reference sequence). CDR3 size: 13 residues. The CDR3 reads CSATPGTRKTQYF. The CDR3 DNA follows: TGCAGTGCTACTCCCGGGACGAGGAAGACCCAGTACTTC.